This T cell receptor beta chain comes out of a study of T cells in Graves' hyperthyroidism and ophthalmopathy. About the research overall: Peripheral blood was collected at initial diagnosis, before any treatment.

The germline V gene has CDR1 DFQATT and CDR2 SNEGSKA (reference sequence). V trimming: 7 bases; J trimming: 13 bases; junction bases outside the gene matches: 7. The CDR3 totals 11 residues. Amplified regions were TCR beta CDR3 sequences from RNA transcripts. Carried out on the TCR CDR3, a first-round RT-PCR used the HTBI primer set. TCRdb re-called the multiplex PCR reads with MiXCR, one entry per CDR3 protein. The sample has about 480,000 distinct CDR3 sequences, about an eighth seen once; the top ten hold around 17%. This clonotype was detected many times. Newly diagnosed hyperthyroidism, duration under 2 months, in patients aged 18 to 65. Patients with uncontrolled infections, other autoimmune diseases, pregnancy or lactation were excluded.

The specimen sequenced was blood. The sequence derives from a young woman with Graves' hyperthyroidism. The V gene is TRBV20-1, the J gene TRBJ2-1; 10 nucleotides agree with TRBD2. The CDR3 loop is CSVISGRAQFF. CDR3 nucleotide sequence: TGCAGTGTAATAAGCGGGAGGGCCCAGTTCTTC.